This TCR beta chain was identified during a study of CD8 T cells in Susac syndrome (dated by TCRdb to between 2017 and 2020). Broadly, across the study: Among the Susac syndrome patients who were sequenced, clinically active disease was present in over 5 and clinical remission was observed in eight. At blood withdrawal, Susac syndrome patients were either therapy-naive, taking corticosteroids (in some cases with IVIg as well), or taking IVIg alone. Whether CD8+ T cell activation and differentiation in Susac syndrome was antigen driven was tested using repertoire sequencing. What the authors observed across the whole study: No clonal expansion was detected in the CD4+ T cell repertoire of Susac syndrome patients. The study acknowledged that relatively few individuals were included in the TCR sequencing and HLA analysis.

In this sample, this clonotype turned up a few times. Its antigen specificity is not known. The sample holds no much larger clone one base away, and base qualities are not on file. RNA was extracted using the RNeasy kit, and 0.5 to 1 microgram was reverse transcribed with random hexamers. TCR beta CDR3 regions were amplified with the immunoSEQ multiplex PCR assay covering 54 Vbeta and 13 Jbeta segments. To correct PCR amplification bias, a synthetic template baseline was used for both primer optimization and computational correction. Under the source paper's analysis protocol: Reads were annotated to V, D and J genes according to IMGT and were analyzed with immunoSEQ Analyzer, with only productive sequences retained. Clonality was computed as one minus Shannon entropy normalized by log2 of the number of productive unique sequences. For each patient and control, public and private clones were evaluated within the 100 most prevalent clones. Susac-specific clones were defined as absent from healthy and MS cohorts, 850 to 1,300 published viral clones and other ImmuneACCESS disease sequences. Clones were called with MiXCR by TCRdb after fastp trimmed the public reads at Q25, and only in-frame beta chains were retained. All rows with the same CDR3 protein become a single entry with the most common DNA and genes. The V and J calls were determined by TCRdb, not by the authors. Recorded for this sample are fewer than 200,000 distinct CDR3 sequences; 90% to 95% of them occurred a single time. The ten largest clonotypes hold about 0.1% of the sample.

High-throughput TCR beta sequencing profiled peripheral blood CD8+ and CD4+ T cells from healthy donors, Susac syndrome patients and multiple sclerosis patients. The Susac syndrome patients fulfilled recently defined diagnostic criteria for either definite or probable disease. Bulk CD8+ and CD4+ T cells were purified magnetically by negative isolation, whereas CD8+ TEMRA cells were enriched by FACS. Blood was collected in EDTA tubes and processed within 24 hours, with PBMCs isolated through density gradient centrifugation. PBMCs intended for TCR sequencing were cryopreserved in liquid nitrogen and were subsequently thawed in a 37 degrees C water bath. The sorted or isolated CD4+, CD8+ and CD8+ TEMRA cells reached a purity of at least 90%. From the cysteine through the phenylalanine, the CDR3 covers 16 amino acids. The DNA shown is the 48-base CDR3, in frame from base 1. CDR1 and CDR2 are read off the germline V gene (reference sequence) as DFQATT and SNEGSKA. V is cut back by 6 bases and J by 7 bases, with 12 bases in the junction unmatched.

This sequence originates from a human donor with Susac syndrome. The sample taken for sequencing was CD4+ T cells from PBMCs. The chain is made from TRBV20-1 and TRBJ1-6; a stretch of 10 junction bases matches TRBD1. The CDR3 loop reads CSAKSRDRGSNSPLHF. The nucleotides read TGCAGTGCAAAGTCCCGGGACAGGGGATCCAATTCACCCCTCCACTTT.